This T cell receptor beta chain is drawn from a study of CXCR3-negative and CXCR3-positive naive CD8 T cells. The authors prepared UMI-labeled TRB cDNA libraries by 5' RACE. One entry per CDR3 protein, without DNA, is what TCRdb gives after re-calling the 5' RACE reads. The sample's table shows 70,000 to 95,000 distinct CDR3 sequences. The CDR3 is 16 amino acids. CDR1 is DFQATT, CDR2 SNEGSKA, per germline (reference sequence). The chain links TRBV20-1 to TRBJ2-1; TCRdb's D call, TRBD2, is unchecked because there is no DNA. Input material: naive CXCR3- CD8+ T cells from blood. As to subset: CD45RO-CCR7+CD27+CD95- naive CD8+ T cells lacking CXCR3 (TNR3-). This TCR was recovered from a human donor in good health. Some clones in this sample may be carry-over from other donors' samples. The chain's CDR3 is CSARSRTRFTSNEQFF.